This TCR beta chain was recovered during a study of beta chain features in type 1 diabetes. Findings of the study overall: It was possible that PCR favored shorter templates, equally so in patients and controls. Moderately but significantly shorter TCRB CDR3s were found in Type 1 diabetes patients in all four CD4+ subsets.

The study reverse transcribed the entire isolated RNA, so it sequenced expressed TCRB transcripts. Only in-frame clones appear in the TCRdb table, and some are missing; sequencing was by immunoSEQ multiplex PCR. The sample holds 450,000 to 600,000 clones, roughly 31% seen once. As for this clone: Its antigen is currently unknown.

This CDR3 comprises 13 residues. Trimming removed 3 bases at V and 3 bases at J, with 8 bases between. The germline V gene has CDR1 MDHEN and CDR2 SYDVKM. A CD45RO/CCR7/CD25/CD127/CD95/CD27 panel sorted naive, central memory, regulatory and stem cell-like memory CD4+ cells. V is TRBV28 and J is TRBJ2-5; weak D call: TRBD2 (5 bases). The source material was naive CD4+ T cells from blood. The source is a man between 18 and 35 years old in good health. In DNA, the CDR3 is TGTGCCAGCAGTTTCAGAGGGAAAGAGACCCAGTACTTC. The encoded protein is CASSFRGKETQYF.